This TCR beta chain emerged from a study of identical twins. Whole-study results and caveats: With monozygotic twins, out-of-frame TCR alpha sharing exceeded what models estimated. Excess low generation probability was seen in twin-shared out-of-frame alpha sequences.

A few counts support this clonotype. Its antigen is currently unknown. V lost 4 bases, J lost 4 bases, and 5 bases lay in between. Germline V CDR1 and CDR2: SGHRS, YFSETQ. There are 12 residues in the CDR3. It was template switching that added a universal primer site, and there were unique molecular identifiers on the cDNA. From the 5' RACE reads, TCRdb called clonotypes with MiXCR, one entry per CDR3 protein. Among hundreds of thousands of distinct CDR3 sequences listed, 9% to 15% were seen once. Only healthy Caucasians were included as donors. These data were also filed under a second study, of yellow fever vaccine responses in identical twins.

The chain uses TRBV5-1 and TRBJ1-4; no definite D call. The receptor's source is a woman between 18 and 29 years old in good health. The material sequenced was PBMCs. As DNA, the CDR3 is TGCGCCAGCAGCCCCGATAATGAAAAACTGTTTTTT. Protein sequence: CASSPDNEKLFF.